This T cell receptor beta chain was retrieved from a study of T cell responses to AZD1222 COVID-19 vaccine. Findings and limits, study-wide: With dominance at 160-218 and 743-854, vaccine-associated CD4 TCRs spanned spike.

Pooled samples include second doses given at about 4 or 12 weeks. Repertoires were generated with immunoSEQ multiplex PCR, while TCRdb's copy carries only in-frame clones and drops some. The table has about 120,000 clones, approximately 91% seen once. The CDR3 runs to 12 residues. Trimming took off 7 bases at V and 8 bases at J, with 14 bases between the two ends. Germline lookup yields CDR1 LNHDA and CDR2 SQIVND (reference sequence). Comments on this clone: The antigen remains unidentified.

J is TRBJ1-1 and V is TRBV19; D call uncertain. Sequences were derived from peripheral blood, sampled 28 days after the second AZD1222 dose. The origin of this receptor is an adult who received the AZD1222 COVID-19 vaccine. CDR3 loop: CASKGRPNEAFF. CDR3 nucleotides: TGTGCCAGTAAAGGGAGACCTAACGAAGCTTTCTTT.